Listed below are T cell receptor beta chains from one sample, sequenced in a study of blood T cells in healthy people across ages. TCRdb processed the 5' RACE reads anew with MiXCR; each CDR3 protein has one entry. Among some 800,000 distinct CDR3 sequences listed, around two fifths were seen once. Material: blood. The receptor set was obtained from a man in his sixties in good health. Each CDR3 is given with its conserved first and last residue. The D gene is left open where the match is weak. Clone size is shown for a subset of rows, as once, few, many or a class of expanded clone.

abundance	d_gene	len	j_gene	v_gene	CDR3aa	CDR3nt
-	TRBD2	15	TRBJ2-1	TRBV2	CASSDSSGAYSEQFF	TGTGCCAGCAGTGACTCTAGCGGGGCCTACTCTGAGCAGTTCTTC
-	-	15	TRBJ2-3	TRBV20-1	CSARLQITSTDTQYF	TGCAGTGCTAGACTACAGATAACTAGCACAGATACGCAGTATTTT
-	-	14	TRBJ2-7	TRBV11-2	CASRRGFTLGEQYF	TGTGCCAGCAGGAGGGGATTTACCCTTGGGGAGCAGTACTTC
few	-	17	TRBJ1-4	TRBV7-2	CASSFRPLQRSNEKLFF	TGTGCCAGCAGCTTTAGACCACTCCAAAGATCTAATGAAAAACTGTTTTTT
-	-	13	TRBJ2-7	TRBV9	CASSADRFSEQYF	TGTGCCAGCAGCGCCGACAGGTTCAGTGAGCAGTACTTC
few	-	16	TRBJ2-4	TRBV9	CASSVGGPLSGDIQYF	TGTGCCAGCAGCGTAGGCGGTCCTCTAAGTGGGGACATTCAGTACTTC
-	TRBD1	15	TRBJ2-3	TRBV12-3/TRBV12-4	CASRQQGASTDTQYF	TGTGCCAGCAGGCAACAGGGGGCGAGCACAGATACGCAGTATTTT
few	TRBD1	16	TRBJ1-5	TRBV6-5	CATNRDRGEGKQPQHF	TGTGCCACCAACCGGGACAGGGGCGAAGGTAAGCAGCCCCAGCATTTT
-	-	20	TRBJ2-6	TRBV28	CASSQDWTAIGSPGANVLTF	TGTGCCAGCAGTCAAGATTGGACAGCTATCGGTTCCCCTGGGGCCAACGTCCTGACTTTC
-	-	13	TRBJ2-4	TRBV10-2	CASSDQGKNIQYF	TGCGCCAGCAGTGATCAGGGGAAAAACATTCAGTACTTC
few	-	19	TRBJ2-2	TRBV6-5	CASSYSKFHGGISVGELFF	TGTGCCAGCAGTTACTCGAAGTTCCATGGGGGAATTTCGGTCGGGGAGCTGTTTTTT
-	-	14	TRBJ2-5	TRBV15	CATSRGLGGETQYF	TGTGCCACCAGCAGAGGTCTAGGAGGGGAGACCCAGTACTTC
many	-	13	TRBJ2-3	TRBV7-2	CASSLASKDTQYF	TGTGCCAGCAGCTTAGCTAGCAAGGATACGCAGTATTTT
-	-	14	TRBJ2-7	TRBV25-1	CASSDRADTYEQYF	TGTGCCAGCAGTGACCGGGCCGATACCTACGAGCAGTACTTC
-	-	15	TRBJ1-5	TRBV6-2/TRBV6-3	CASSYSIAGRMPQHF	TGTGCCAGCAGTTACTCGATCGCAGGGAGGATGCCCCAGCATTTT
-	-	16	TRBJ1-1	TRBV3-1	CASSQDLVGTPPRAFF	TGTGCCAGCAGCCAAGATCTGGTCGGAACCCCCCCGCGAGCTTTCTTT
few	TRBD1	16	TRBJ2-7	TRBV4-1	CASSRKQGQASYEQYF	TGCGCCAGCAGCCGAAAACAGGGGCAGGCCTCCTACGAGCAGTACTTC
-	TRBD1	15	TRBJ1-5	TRBV4-3	CASSQDWDRLQPQHF	TGCGCCAGCAGCCAAGATTGGGACAGACTCCAGCCCCAGCATTTT
few	TRBD1	15	TRBJ2-7	TRBV5-6	CASSSRDRATYEQYF	TGTGCCAGCAGCTCCCGGGACAGGGCTACCTACGAGCAGTACTTC
-	-	13	TRBJ1-2	TRBV6-5	CASRRGRAYGYTF	TGTGCCAGCAGACGGGGCCGGGCCTATGGCTACACCTTC
-	-	15	TRBJ1-6	TRBV20-1	CSARSSGLGNSPLHF	TGCAGTGCTAGATCTTCGGGACTTGGGAATTCACCCCTCCACTTT
-	-	15	TRBJ1-2	TRBV7-2	CASSREGLVYYGYTF	TGTGCCAGCAGCCGCGAGGGACTGGTGTACTATGGCTACACCTTC
few	TRBD1	14	TRBJ1-2	TRBV20-1	CSANSGQGAWGYTF	TGCAGTGCGAATTCGGGACAGGGGGCTTGGGGCTACACCTTC
-	-	16	TRBJ2-1	TRBV4-1	CTSSQDVLGEGHEQFF	TGCACCAGCAGCCAAGATGTGCTAGGGGAAGGGCATGAGCAGTTCTTC
-	-	12	TRBJ1-6	TRBV27	CASSSYGSPLHF	TGTGCCAGCAGTTCCTATGGTTCACCCCTCCACTTT
-	-	11	TRBJ2-5	TRBV12-3/TRBV12-4	CASSSREIQYF	TGTGCCAGCAGTTCACGGGAAATCCAGTACTTC
-	-	16	TRBJ2-2	TRBV4-3	CASSQDLRANTGELFF	TGCGCCAGCAGCCAAGATTTGAGAGCGAACACCGGGGAGCTGTTTTTT
once	TRBD2	14	TRBJ2-2	TRBV4-3	CASSQIGTSGELFF	TGCGCCAGCAGCCAGATAGGGACTAGCGGGGAGCTGTTTTTT
few	TRBD2	17	TRBJ2-7	TRBV6-5	CASSYRVAGGPPYEQYF	TGTGCCAGCAGTTACAGGGTAGCGGGGGGTCCACCCTACGAGCAGTACTTC
-	TRBD1	13	TRBJ1-1	TRBV27	CASSPWDREDAFF	TGTGCCAGCAGTCCCTGGGACAGGGAAGACGCTTTCTTT
-	-	16	TRBJ1-1	TRBV4-1	CASSLLWGGGDTEAFF	TGCGCCAGCAGCCTCCTTTGGGGAGGAGGGGACACTGAAGCTTTCTTT
-	-	13	TRBJ1-6	TRBV3-1	CASSHYGASPLHF	TGTGCCAGCAGCCACTACGGGGCTTCACCCCTCCACTTT
-	-	14	TRBJ2-7	TRBV6-2/TRBV6-3	CASSYSQDSYEQYF	TGTGCCAGCAGTTACAGTCAGGACTCCTACGAGCAGTACTTC
-	-	14	TRBJ1-5	TRBV6-5	CASSYDGRREAQHF	TGTGCCAGCAGTTACGATGGCCGCAGGGAAGCCCAGCATTTT
-	-	15	TRBJ2-7	TRBV7-2	CASSLAGVAPDEQYF	TGTGCCAGCAGCTTAGCAGGGGTCGCCCCGGACGAGCAGTACTTC
-	TRBD2	14	TRBJ2-3	TRBV13	CASGVSGLQHTQYF	TGTGCCAGCGGCGTTAGCGGGTTGCAGCATACGCAGTATTTT
-	-	13	TRBJ2-5	TRBV7-3	CASSVGIRETQYF	TGTGCCAGCAGCGTAGGGATCCGAGAGACCCAGTACTTC
few	-	14	TRBJ2-7	TRBV6-2/TRBV6-3	CASSRAVQPYEQYF	TGTGCCAGCAGCCGGGCCGTACAACCCTACGAGCAGTACTTC
-	TRBD1	15	TRBJ1-5	TRBV29-1	CSVEETGGEDQPQHF	TGCAGCGTTGAAGAGACAGGGGGCGAGGATCAGCCCCAGCATTTT
many	-	13	TRBJ2-7	TRBV20-1	CSASITGSYEQYF	TGCAGTGCTAGCATAACAGGGTCCTACGAGCAGTACTTC
-	-	13	TRBJ1-1	TRBV29-1	CSAEQSLNTEAFF	TGCAGCGCTGAACAGAGTTTGAACACTGAAGCTTTCTTT
-	-	11	TRBJ1-1	TRBV29-1	CSAERTYEAFF	TGCAGCGCGGAGCGGACCTATGAAGCTTTCTTT
few	TRBD2	14	TRBJ2-1	TRBV10-3	CAISPSGVYNEQFF	TGTGCCATCAGTCCTAGCGGGGTATACAATGAGCAGTTCTTC
-	-	16	TRBJ2-7	TRBV27	CASSPLAGTKSYEQYF	TGTGCCAGCAGCCCTCTTGCTGGGACAAAGTCCTACGAGCAGTACTTC
-	-	15	TRBJ2-3	TRBV7-8	CASSLTRASTDTQYF	TGTGCCAGCAGCTTAACTAGGGCTAGCACAGATACGCAGTATTTT
few	-	11	TRBJ2-3	TRBV12-3/TRBV12-4	CASSARSTQYF	TGTGCCAGCAGTGCTAGGAGCACGCAGTATTTT
-	TRBD2	17	TRBJ2-5	TRBV6-2/TRBV6-3	CASSPGLAELYQETQYF	TGTGCCAGCAGTCCGGGACTAGCGGAACTGTACCAAGAGACCCAGTACTTC
many	-	13	TRBJ2-1	TRBV20-1	CSAPLDAFNEQFF	TGCAGTGCTCCACTCGACGCATTCAATGAGCAGTTCTTC
-	-	17	TRBJ2-3	TRBV3-1	CASSPSLEGLSTDTQYF	TGTGCCAGCAGCCCTTCCTTAGAGGGACTGAGCACAGATACGCAGTATTTT
-	-	15	TRBJ1-4	TRBV7-2	CASSPPGRTNEKLFF	TGTGCCAGCAGCCCTCCAGGGAGAACTAATGAAAAACTGTTTTTT